This T cell receptor (beta chain) was identified in a study of graft-versus-host responses after intestinal transplantation. Using immunoSEQ multiplex PCR, the repertoire was profiled, and TCRdb retains in-frame clones only, with some absent. Seen here are about 110,000 clones, approximately 90% observed once, and the top ten hold over 0.6%. Comment on this clone: Antigen unknown.

Here the sequenced sample was unstimulated CD4+ T cells sorted from spleen or lymph node cells, taken before transplant. The source is a human donor who was the organ donor for an intestinal transplant.

The CDR3 sequence is CASSPQGTNQPQHF. Written as DNA, the CDR3 is TGTGCCAGCAGCCCACAGGGGACAAATCAGCCCCAGCATTTT. This rearrangement joins TRBV7-2 to TRBJ1-5, with 7 bases that match TRBD1. The CDR3 extends over 14 amino acids. Germline V CDR1 and CDR2: SGHTA, FQGNSA. The ends lost 5 bases at V and 4 bases at J; junction bases unmatched: 5.